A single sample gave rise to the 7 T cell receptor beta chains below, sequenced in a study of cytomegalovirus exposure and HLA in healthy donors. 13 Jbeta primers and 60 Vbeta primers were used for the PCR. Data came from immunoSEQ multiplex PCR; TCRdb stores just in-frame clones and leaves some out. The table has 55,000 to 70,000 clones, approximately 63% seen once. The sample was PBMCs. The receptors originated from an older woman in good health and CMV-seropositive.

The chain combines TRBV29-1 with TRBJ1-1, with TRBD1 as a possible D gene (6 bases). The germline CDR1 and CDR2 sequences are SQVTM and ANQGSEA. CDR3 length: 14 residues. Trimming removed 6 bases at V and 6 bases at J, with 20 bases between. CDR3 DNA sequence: TGCAGCGTAGTTGGTGGGCAGGGGTTTGCTGAAGCTTTCTTT. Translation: CSVVGGQGFAEAFF.

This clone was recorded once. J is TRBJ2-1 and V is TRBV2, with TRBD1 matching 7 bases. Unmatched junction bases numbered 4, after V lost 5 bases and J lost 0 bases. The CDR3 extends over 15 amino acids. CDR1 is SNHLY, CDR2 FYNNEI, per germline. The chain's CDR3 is CASSSDRSSYNEQFF. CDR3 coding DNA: TGTGCCAGCAGTTCGGACAGGAGCTCCTACAATGAGCAGTTCTTC.

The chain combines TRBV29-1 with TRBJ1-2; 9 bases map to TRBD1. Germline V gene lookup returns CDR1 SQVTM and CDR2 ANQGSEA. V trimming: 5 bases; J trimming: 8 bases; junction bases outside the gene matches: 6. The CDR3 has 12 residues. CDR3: CSVIGQGNGYTF. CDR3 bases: TGCAGCGTTATAGGACAGGGGAACGGCTACACCTTC.

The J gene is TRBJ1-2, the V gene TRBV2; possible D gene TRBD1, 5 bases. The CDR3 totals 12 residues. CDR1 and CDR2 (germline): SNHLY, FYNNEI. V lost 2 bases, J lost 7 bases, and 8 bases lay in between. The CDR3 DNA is TGTGCCAGCAGTGAACAGGGCGGTGGCTACACCTTC. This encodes CASSEQGGGYTF.

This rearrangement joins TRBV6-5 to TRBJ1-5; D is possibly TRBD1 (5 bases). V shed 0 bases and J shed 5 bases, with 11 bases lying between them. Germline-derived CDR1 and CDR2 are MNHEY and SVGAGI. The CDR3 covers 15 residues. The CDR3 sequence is CASSYSGRVDQPQHF. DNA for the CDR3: TGTGCCAGCAGTTACTCGGGCAGGGTGGATCAGCCCCAGCATTTT.

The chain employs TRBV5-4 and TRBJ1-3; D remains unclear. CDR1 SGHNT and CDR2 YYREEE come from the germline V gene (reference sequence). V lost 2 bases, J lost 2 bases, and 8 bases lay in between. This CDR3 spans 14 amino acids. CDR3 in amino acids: CASSFQEAGNTIYF. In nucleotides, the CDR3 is TGTGCCAGCAGCTTCCAGGAGGCTGGAAACACCATATATTTT.

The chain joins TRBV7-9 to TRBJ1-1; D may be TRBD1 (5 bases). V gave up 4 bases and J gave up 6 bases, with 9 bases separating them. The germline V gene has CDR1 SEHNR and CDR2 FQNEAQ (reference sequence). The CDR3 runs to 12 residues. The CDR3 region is CASSSGGAEAFF. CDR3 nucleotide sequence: TGTGCCAGCAGCTCTGGGGGGGCTGAAGCTTTCTTT.